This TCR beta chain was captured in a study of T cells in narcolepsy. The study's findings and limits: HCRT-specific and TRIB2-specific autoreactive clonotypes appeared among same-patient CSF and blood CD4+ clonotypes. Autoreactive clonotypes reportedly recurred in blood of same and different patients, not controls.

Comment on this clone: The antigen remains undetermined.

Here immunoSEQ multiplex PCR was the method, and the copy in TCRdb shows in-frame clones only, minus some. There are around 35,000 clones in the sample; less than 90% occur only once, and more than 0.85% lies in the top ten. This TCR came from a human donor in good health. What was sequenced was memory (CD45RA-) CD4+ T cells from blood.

The CDR3 sequence is CASSPPGAVRRTGELFF. Here the CDR3 DNA reads TGTGCCAGCAGCCCCCCCGGGGCCGTACGGCGCACCGGGGAGCTGTTTTTT. The rearrangement uses TRBV7-2 and TRBJ2-2; D may correspond to TRBD1 or TRBD2 (5 bases each). Germline V gene lookup returns CDR1 SGHTA and CDR2 FQGNSA. CDR3 length equals 17 residues. Deletions cut 5 bases from V and 4 bases from J, with 20 bases between.